The TCR beta chain under discussion was sequenced for a study of shared T cell receptors in the human thymus. The CDR3 is 15 residues long. Germline-derived CDR1 and CDR2 are MDHEN and SYDVKM. V lost 6 bases, J lost 2 bases, and 4 bases stayed unmatched. Clones were sequenced by immunoSEQ multiplex PCR, and TCRdb holds only the in-frame ones, with some missing. The top ten clones hold around 0.018% of a sample with about 380,000 clones, 95% of them seen once. The chain couples TRBV28 to TRBJ2-3; 11 bases agree with TRBD2. What was sequenced was thymocytes. The source is a human donor. CDR3: CASRKLAGDTDTQYF. As DNA, the CDR3 is TGTGCCAGCAGGAAACTAGCGGGAGACACAGATACGCAGTATTTT.